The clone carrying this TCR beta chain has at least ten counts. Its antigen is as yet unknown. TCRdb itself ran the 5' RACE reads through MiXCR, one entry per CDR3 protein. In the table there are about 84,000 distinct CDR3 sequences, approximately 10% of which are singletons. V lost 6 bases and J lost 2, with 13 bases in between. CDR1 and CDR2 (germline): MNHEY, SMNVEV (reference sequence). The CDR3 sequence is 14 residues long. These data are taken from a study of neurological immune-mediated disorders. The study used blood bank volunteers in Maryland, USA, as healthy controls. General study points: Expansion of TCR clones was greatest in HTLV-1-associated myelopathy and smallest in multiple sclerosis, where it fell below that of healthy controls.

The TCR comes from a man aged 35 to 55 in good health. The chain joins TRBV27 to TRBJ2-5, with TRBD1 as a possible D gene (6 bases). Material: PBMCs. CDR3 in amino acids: CASRRTDVQETQYF. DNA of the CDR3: TGTGCCAGCAGAAGGACAGACGTTCAAGAGACCCAGTACTTC.